This T cell receptor (beta chain) was captured by sequencing in a study of OX40 agonist ivuxolimab in advanced cancers. Method: immunoSEQ multiplex PCR; TCRdb's copy keeps in-frame clones and lacks some. Of under 20,000 clones listed, 83% are singletons. Per the germline V gene, CDR1 is SGHTA and CDR2 is FQGTGA. The CDR3 extends over 15 amino acids. V lost 2 bases, J lost 6 bases, and 15 bases lay in between. This TCR was recovered from an adult with an advanced solid tumor such as melanoma, head and neck, liver or kidney cancer. Here the sequenced sample was CD4+ or CD8+ T cells sorted from blood, taken in a trial of the OX40 agonist ivuxolimab. The chain employs TRBV7-3 and TRBJ2-3, with a possible D match to TRBD2 (6 bases). DNA for the CDR3: TGTGCCAGCAGCTTAGGCTCGGGGAGGTCGGATACGCAGTATTTT. Amino acids: CASSLGSGRSDTQYF.